This TCR beta chain came from a study of T cells in Graves' hyperthyroidism and ophthalmopathy. Overall study results and limits: Peripheral blood also featured most of the thyroid clonotypes expanded above 0.001. Prediction of ophthalmopathy progression came a median roughly 6.4 months pre-onset.

The source material, RNA transcripts, was used to amplify TCR beta CDR3 regions. HTBI primers were used for first-round RT-PCR of the TCR CDR3. TCRdb redid the calling of the multiplex PCR reads with MiXCR, one entry per CDR3 protein. This sample has about 420,000 distinct CDR3 sequences; 15% to 17% occur once, and the top ten carry around 7.7%. Stable Graves' hyperthyroidism meant no ophthalmopathy progression within 18 months. This clonotype was detected ten times or more. The antigen is undetermined. With 2 bases removed from V and 4 bases from J, the gap between germline ends came to 11 bases. The CDR3 sequence is 14 residues long. CDR1 is SGHNT, CDR2 YYREEE, per germline (reference sequence).

The sequencing input was blood. The TCR was taken from a woman in her late teens or twenties with Graves' hyperthyroidism. The rearrangement joins TRBV5-4 to TRBJ2-3; D gene ambiguous. CDR3 nucleotide sequence: TGTGCCAGCAGCTTTGCTGGGCATCCAGATACGCAGTATTTT. This gives the protein CASSFAGHPDTQYF. The variable domain in full, with the rest retrieved from reference TRBV5-4 and TRBJ2-3, is ETGVTQSPTHLIKTRGQQVTLRCSSQSGHNTVSWYQQALGQGPQFIFQYYREEENGRGNFPPRFSGLQFPNYSSELNVNALELDDSALYLCASSFAGHPDTQYFGPGTRLTVL.